This record concerns one T cell receptor beta chain sequence. Method: immunoSEQ multiplex PCR; TCRdb's copy keeps in-frame clones and lacks some. The sample includes over 650,000 clones, 80% to 90% of them seen just once. This entry is derived from a study of shared T cell receptors in the human thymus. The CDR3 consists of 15 residues. Germline CDR1 MDHEN, CDR2 SYDVKM. The ends lost 10 bases at V and 5 bases at J; junction bases unmatched: 11. The same sample was also studied in work on human thymus T cells. From that report: Healthy Finnish infants undergoing corrective surgery for congenital heart defects provided the donor material. Surgeons resected thymus tissue during corrective heart surgery. Thymic and blood repertoires appeared to carry a bias in their V and J gene usage. Unrelated individuals reportedly shared highly overlapping thymic TCR repertoires.

The chain joins TRBV28 to TRBJ1-5, with 10 bases matching TRBD1. This TCR came from a boy younger than two with a congenital heart defect. Source material: thymocytes. The DNA for the CDR3 is TGTGCCACCCGACAGGGGGCAAACTGGGATCAGCCCCAGCATTTT. Its protein product is CATRQGANWDQPQHF.